One sample yielded the 8 T cell receptor beta chains listed below, sequenced in a study of CD8+ T cells in alopecia areata. Extracted RNA was reverse transcribed, and the resulting cDNA served as sequencing template. Some clones are missing from TCRdb's copy, which holds only in-frame ones; the method was immunoSEQ multiplex PCR. The profile shows some 100,000 clones, around two fifths of them singletons. The sample taken for sequencing was CD4+ T cells sorted from blood. The receptors stem from a human donor with alopecia areata.

The chain recombines TRBV5-6 with TRBJ1-1, with D tentatively TRBD1 (6 bases). Germline V CDR1 and CDR2: SGHDT, YYEEEE. V dropped 4 bases and J dropped 6 bases, with 10 bases sitting between them. CDR3 length: 12 amino acids. Here the CDR3 reads CASSVGTPEAFF. CDR3 DNA sequence: TGTGCCAGCAGCGTGGGGACACCTGAAGCTTTCTTT.

The genes are TRBV19 and TRBJ2-7, with D hard to call. Between the trimmed V and J ends, which lost 4 bases and 0 bases, there was a span of 13 bases. The CDR3 totals 15 residues. Germline V CDR1 and CDR2: LNHDA, SQIVND (reference sequence). The CDR3 spells CASSNQDGPSYEQYF. The CDR3 DNA reads TGTGCCAGTAGTAATCAGGACGGCCCCTCCTACGAGCAGTACTTC. Looking up the rest from reference TRBV19 and TRBJ2-7 gives the full variable domain: DGGITQSPKYLFRKEGQNVTLSCEQNLNHDAMYWYRQDPGQGLRLIYYSQIVNDFQKGDIAEGYSVSREKKESFPLTVTSAQKNPTAFYLCASSNQDGPSYEQYFGPGTRLTVT.

The chain carries TRBV27 and TRBJ1-1; D gene uncertain. The germline gives CDR1 MNHEY, CDR2 SMNVEV (reference sequence). This CDR3 comprises 13 residues. Trimming took off 6 bases at V and 5 bases at J, with 13 bases between the two ends. In DNA, the CDR3 is TGTGCCAGCAGGCCTGACGAGGGTACTGAAGCTTTCTTT. Its protein product is CASRPDEGTEAFF.

In this sample, this clone turned up a few times. The genes are TRBV7-8 and TRBJ2-3, with 10 bases matching TRBD1. The length of the CDR3 is 14 residues. CDR1 SGHVS and CDR2 FQNEAQ come from the germline V gene. V was clipped by 2 bases and J by 7 bases; unmatched bases: 3. CDR3 in amino acids: CASSLRTGGNTQYF. In DNA form, the CDR3 reads TGTGCCAGCAGCTTACGGACAGGGGGAAATACGCAGTATTTT.

V and J are TRBV30 and TRBJ2-5; TRBD2 matches at 14 bases. CDR3 length: 16 amino acids. Germline V CDR1 and CDR2: GTSNPN, SVGIG (reference sequence). With 0 bases clipped from V and 5 bases from J, the junction kept 5 bases outside the gene matches. The CDR3 DNA reads as TGTGCCTGGAGTGTAGGGACTAGCGGGAGTGGGGAGACCCAGTACTTC. The encoded protein is CAWSVGTSGSGETQYF.

This clone occurred a few times. This chain uses TRBV29-1 with TRBJ2-3; 9 positions agree with TRBD2. Germline V CDR1 and CDR2: SQVTM, ANQGSEA. J gave up 2 bases and V 4 bases, and 7 bases lay outside the gene matches. This CDR3 comprises 15 residues. In nucleotides, the CDR3 is TGCAGCGTTGTGAGGACTAGCGAGAACACAGATACGCAGTATTTT. It codes for CSVVRTSENTDTQYF.

A few counts support this clone. The rearrangement joins TRBV29-1 to TRBJ2-1, with D maybe TRBD2 (5 bases). V gave up 4 bases and J gave up 1 base, with 14 bases separating them. CDR1 is SQVTM and CDR2 is ANQGSEA in the germline V gene. The CDR3 contains 15 residues. The CDR3, as DNA: TGCAGCGTTGGCACGGGGAGTAGTTCCTACAATGAGCAGTTCTTC. Encoded protein: CSVGTGSSSYNEQFF.

This clone has a handful of counts. The chain joins TRBV28 to TRBJ1-5; 7 positions agree with TRBD1. The ends lost 6 bases at V and 5 bases at J; junction bases unmatched: 7. This CDR3 comprises 14 residues. CDR1 and CDR2 from the germline V gene are MDHEN and SYDVKM. Written as DNA, the CDR3 is TGTGCCAGCAGCTCGGGACAGCTCGATCAGCCCCAGCATTTT. Translating it yields CASSSGQLDQPQHF.